This TCR beta chain was recovered during a study of control samples from healthy donors and cancer patients. This table comes from immunoSEQ multiplex PCR, and its TCRdb copy is limited to in-frame clones, with some not included. Of 80,000 to 100,000 clones detected, roughly 90% appear once; the ten largest clones hold around 3%. CDR3 length equals 15 residues. V was shortened by 3 bases and J by 1 base, with 12 bases between the two germline ends. Germline CDR1 and CDR2: PRHDT and FYEKMQ (reference sequence). Sequencing input: blood. This sequence joins TRBV13 and TRBJ1-1; D not resolved. This clonotype was sampled from a human donor in good health. The donor label of this sample is uncertain. The CDR3 coding sequence is TGTGCCAGCAGCTTTATCGGGGATAAGAACACTGAAGCTTTCTTT. It translates to CASSFIGDKNTEAFF.